These 23 T cell receptor beta chains share one sample of origin, sequenced in a study of T cell repertoires in cytomegalovirus infection. No antigen has been assigned to these receptors. TCRdb analysed the reads with MiXCR anew, one entry per CDR3 protein. Seen here are approximately 76,000 distinct CDR3 sequences, 35% to 45% observed once, and the top ten hold 90% to 95%. Sequencing was performed on CD8+ T cells from cultured PBMCs, taken from culture after CMV antigen stimulation. The source of these receptors is a human donor in good health (CMV status not recorded). Some clones in this sample may be carry-over from other donors' samples.

The chain carries TRBV27 and TRBJ1-1; 9 bases match TRBD1. The ends lost 2 bases at V and 0 bases at J; junction bases unmatched: 7. The CDR3 contains 17 residues. From germline, CDR1 is MNHEY and CDR2 SMNVEV (reference sequence). This CDR3 reads CASSLAGTGFMNTEAFF. CDR3 sequence (DNA): TGTGCCAGCAGTTTAGCCGGGACAGGGTTCATGAACACTGAAGCTTTCTTT.

The chain employs TRBV19 and TRBJ2-1; D is tentatively TRBD1 or TRBD2 (6 bases each). With 5 bases removed from V and 8 bases from J, the gap between germline ends came to 22 bases. Germline-derived CDR1 and CDR2 are LNHDA and SQIVND (reference sequence). CDR3 length equals 16 residues. The CDR3 protein is CASSPMWGDILYEQFF. The CDR3, as DNA: TGTGCCAGTAGTCCAATGTGGGGGGACATCTTATATGAGCAGTTCTTC.

The chain is built from TRBV5-6 and TRBJ2-3; D is unclear. Trimming took off 0 bases at V and 1 base at J, with 6 bases between the two ends. Germline V gene lookup returns CDR1 SGHDT and CDR2 YYEEEE. This CDR3 region has 14 residues. CDR3 nucleotide sequence: TGTGCCAGCAGCTTGGGCGCGGGCACAGATACGCAGTATTTT. It specifies CASSLGAGTDTQYF.

This clonotype was detected many times. The chain combines TRBV7-2 with TRBJ2-7; D might be TRBD2 (5 bases). Germline-derived CDR1 and CDR2 are SGHTA and FQGNSA. V lost 5 bases, J lost 3 bases, and 20 bases lay in between. This CDR3 comprises 16 residues. CDR3 DNA sequence: TGTGCCAGCAGCCCGACGATAAGCGGAAATGTCTACGAGCAGTACTTC. It is translated as CASSPTISGNVYEQYF.

This clonotype was seen more than once but under ten times. The genes are TRBV27 and TRBJ1-5, with a weak D call TRBD1 (5 bases). This CDR3 has 17 residues. V was shortened by 8 bases and J by 3 bases, with 23 bases between the two germline ends. The germline CDR1 and CDR2 sequences are MNHEY and SMNVEV (reference sequence). The CDR3 spells CASQESAGTGLNQPQHF. The CDR3 region has the DNA TGTGCCAGCCAGGAAAGCGCCGGGACGGGCCTCAATCAGCCCCAGCATTTT.

The chain links TRBV27 to TRBJ1-5, with D uncertain. Trimming shortened V by 0 bases and J by 5 bases, and 5 bases separated the two germline ends. The CDR3 covers 13 residues. Germline lookup yields CDR1 MNHEY and CDR2 SMNVEV (reference sequence). CDR3 sequence (DNA): TGTGCCAGCAGTTTATCCGGGGATCAGCCCCAGCATTTT. Amino acids: CASSLSGDQPQHF.

The rearrangement links TRBV11-2 to TRBJ2-4, with D possibly matching TRBD1 (5 bases). The CDR3 covers 15 residues. Germline CDR1 SGHAT, CDR2 FQNNGV. V gave up 2 bases and J gave up 1 base, with 9 bases separating them. The DNA of the CDR3 is TGTGCCAGCAGCTTAATGGGGCAGGCCAAAAACATTCAGTACTTC. This translates into CASSLMGQAKNIQYF. Variable domain in full (rest from reference TRBV11-2 and TRBJ2-4): EAGVAQSPRYKIIEKRQSVAFWCNPISGHATLYWYQQILGQGPKLLIQFQNNGVVDDSQLPKDRFSAERLKGVDSTLKIQPAKLEDSAVYLCASSLMGQAKNIQYFGAGTRLSVL.

This clonotype was seen a few times. The gene calls are TRBV2 and TRBJ2-7, with D possibly being TRBD2 (5 bases). V was cut by 7 bases and J by 0 bases, with 13 bases left in between. Looked up from germline, CDR1 is SNHLY and CDR2 is FYNNEI. The CDR3 length is 14 residues. In nucleotides, the CDR3 is TGTGCCAGCACTAGAGCGGTGAACTCCTACGAGCAGTACTTC. This gives the protein CASTRAVNSYEQYF.

This rearrangement joins TRBV11-2 to TRBJ2-1, with D possibly being TRBD2 (7 bases). There are 17 residues in the CDR3. Trimming removed 5 bases at V and 4 bases at J, with 21 bases between. Germline lookup yields CDR1 SGHAT and CDR2 FQNNGV. CDR3 coding DNA: TGTGCCAGCAGCGGATTCGGGGGGCGAAGCGATTACAATGAGCAGTTCTTC. Its translation is CASSGFGGRSDYNEQFF.

A few counts support this clonotype. V and J are TRBV12-5 and TRBJ1-1; 10 bases are a match to TRBD1. This CDR3 is 16 amino acids long. Germline V gives CDR1 LGHNT, CDR2 FRNRAP. After removal of 7 bases from V and 2 bases from J, the junction contained 10 bases not matched to a gene. The CDR3 protein is CASAGTGDTVNTEAFF. The CDR3 DNA reads as TGTGCTAGTGCCGGGACAGGGGACACGGTTAACACTGAAGCTTTCTTT.

In this sample, this clonotype turned up a few times. This CDR3 is CASSQVSQGGNEQFF. In DNA form, the CDR3 reads TGCGCCAGCAGCCAAGTGAGTCAAGGGGGGAATGAGCAGTTCTTC. V and J are TRBV4-3 and TRBJ2-1; the D gene could be TRBD1 or TRBD2 (6 bases each). Germline V gives CDR1 LGHNA, CDR2 YSLEER. The V and J ends lost 1 base and 7 bases respectively, with 14 bases between them. The CDR3 covers 15 residues.

The chain recombines TRBV11-2 with TRBJ2-1; 8 nucleotides agree with TRBD1. The CDR3 covers 16 residues. V trimming: 3 bases; J trimming: 4 bases; junction bases outside the gene matches: 8. Germline CDR1 SGHAT, CDR2 FQNNGV. CDR3 loop: CASSFRGRTIYNEQFF. The CDR3 DNA reads as TGTGCCAGCAGCTTCAGGGGGCGGACGATATACAATGAGCAGTTCTTC.

This clonotype was seen a few times. V and J are TRBV7-6 and TRBJ1-5, with a tentative D call TRBD1 (5 bases). Germline CDR1 reads SGHVS; CDR2 reads FNYEAQ. The CDR3 is 16 residues long. The V end lost 5 bases, the J end lost 2 bases, and 16 bases lay between the germline ends. The CDR3 region is CASSPLSWGGNQPQHF. In DNA form, the CDR3 reads TGTGCCAGCAGCCCGTTAAGTTGGGGGGGCAATCAGCCCCAGCATTTT.

This sequence joins TRBV25-1 and TRBJ1-1; weak D call: TRBD1 (6 bases). V lost 5 bases and J 7 bases, leaving 11 bases between the germline ends. The CDR3 runs 12 residues. Germline V gene lookup returns CDR1 MGHDK and CDR2 SYGVNS. The CDR3 region is CASSIGQIEAFF. The CDR3 DNA is TGTGCCAGCAGTATCGGACAGATTGAAGCTTTCTTT.

The chain links TRBV3-1 to TRBJ2-7, with D hard to call. V lost 0 bases and J lost 0, with 15 bases in between. Per germline, CDR1 LGHDT and CDR2 YNNKEL (reference sequence). The CDR3 is 17 amino acids. The CDR3 DNA follows: TGTGCCAGCAGCCAAGATCTGTCCCCAGGATACTCCTACGAGCAGTACTTC. This codes for CASSQDLSPGYSYEQYF.

This clonotype was counted between two and nine times. This sequence joins TRBV11-1 and TRBJ2-7; weak D call: TRBD1 (5 bases). Germline V lookup: CDR1 SGHAT, CDR2 FQDESV (reference sequence). CDR3 length: 18 amino acids. Trimming cost V 1 base and J 4 bases, with 23 bases left between them. CDR3 residues: CASSLGSVPAGSGYEQYF. The CDR3 bases are TGTGCCAGCAGCTTAGGTAGTGTTCCTGCAGGGTCTGGATACGAGCAGTACTTC. The full variable domain, rest sourced from reference TRBV11-1 and TRBJ2-7, is EAEVAQSPRYKITEKSQAVAFWCDPISGHATLYWYRQILGQGPELLVQFQDESVVDDSQLPKDRFSAERLKGVDSTLKIQPAELGDSAMYLCASSLGSVPAGSGYEQYFGPGTRLTVT.

The genes are TRBV20-1 and TRBJ1-6, with TRBD1 identical over 7 bases. The V gene's germline CDR1 is DFQATT and CDR2 SNEGSKA (reference sequence). Trimming removed 2 bases from V and 10 bases from J; junction bases left unmatched: 14. The CDR3 has 16 residues. CDR3 amino acids: CSARQRGTVFGSPLHF. The CDR3 bases are TGCAGTGCTAGACAGAGAGGGACAGTTTTTGGGTCACCCCTCCACTTT.

In its sample, this clonotype was seen a few times. This chain joins TRBV27 and TRBJ1-4, with 7 bases lining up with TRBD1. V trimming: 5 bases; J trimming: 8 bases; junction bases outside the gene matches: 8. This CDR3 has 14 amino acids. In germline, CDR1 is MNHEY, CDR2 SMNVEV (reference sequence). The CDR3 region is CASSTDRVFEKLFF. CDR3 nucleotides: TGTGCCAGCAGTACAGACAGGGTTTTCGAAAAACTGTTTTTT.

This rearrangement joins TRBV4-1 to TRBJ2-5; 9 bases line up with TRBD1. With 3 bases clipped from V and 5 bases from J, the junction kept 7 bases outside the gene matches. Germline V gives CDR1 MGHRA, CDR2 YSYEKL. This CDR3 comprises 15 residues. CDR3 region: CASSHAGTGIETQYF. The CDR3 DNA reads as TGCGCCAGCAGCCATGCCGGGACAGGGATCGAGACCCAGTACTTC.

The CDR3 protein is CASSLGARTLVEPLHF. The CDR3 nucleotides read TGTGCCAGCAGCTTAGGAGCCCGGACCCTAGTGGAGCCCCTCCACTTT. The rearrangement joins TRBV7-8 to TRBJ1-6, with D unresolved. The CDR3 runs to 16 residues. V dropped 1 base and J dropped 13 bases, with 20 bases sitting between them. Per the germline V gene, CDR1 is SGHVS and CDR2 is FQNEAQ. The variable domain in full, completed from reference TRBV7-8 and TRBJ1-6, reads GAGVSQSPRYKVAKRGQDVALRCDPISGHVSLFWYQQALGQGPEFLTYFQNEAQLDKSGLPSDRFFAERPEGSVSTLKIQRTQQEDSAVYLCASSLGARTLVEPLHFGNGTRLTVT.

This clonotype was seen ten or more times. V is TRBV7-9 and J is TRBJ2-7; D is perhaps TRBD2 (6 bases). This CDR3 is 14 amino acids long. The V end was cut by 5 bases, the J end by 2 bases, with 13 bases between. Germline CDR1 reads SEHNR; CDR2 reads FQNEAQ (reference sequence). This CDR3 reads CASSPSSSAYEQYF. For the CDR3, the DNA is TGTGCCAGCAGCCCAAGCTCTAGCGCCTACGAGCAGTACTTC.

This clonotype has more than one count but fewer than ten. This chain links TRBV7-2 with TRBJ2-7; 12 positions match TRBD1. The ends lost 0 bases at V and 4 bases at J; junction bases unmatched: 1. Germline CDR1 is SGHTA and CDR2 is FQGNSA. The CDR3 has 15 amino acids. The CDR3 loop reads CASSLAGQGAYEQYF. Written as DNA, the CDR3 is TGTGCCAGCAGCTTAGCGGGACAGGGGGCTTACGAGCAGTACTTC. Supplemented by reference TRBV7-2 and TRBJ2-7, the full variable domain reads GAGVSQSPSNKVTEKGKDVELRCDPISGHTALYWYRQSLGQGLEFLIYFQGNSAPDKSGLPSDRFSAERTGGSVSTLTIQRTQQEDSAVYLCASSLAGQGAYEQYFGPGTRLTVT.

The genes are TRBV6-5 and TRBJ2-7; no definite D call. V dropped 0 bases and J dropped 3 bases, with 6 bases sitting between them. Germline V gene lookup returns CDR1 MNHEY and CDR2 SVGAGI. The CDR3 runs 13 residues. The CDR3 loop is CASSYSQNYEQYF. The CDR3 DNA is TGTGCCAGCAGTTACTCTCAGAACTACGAGCAGTACTTC.